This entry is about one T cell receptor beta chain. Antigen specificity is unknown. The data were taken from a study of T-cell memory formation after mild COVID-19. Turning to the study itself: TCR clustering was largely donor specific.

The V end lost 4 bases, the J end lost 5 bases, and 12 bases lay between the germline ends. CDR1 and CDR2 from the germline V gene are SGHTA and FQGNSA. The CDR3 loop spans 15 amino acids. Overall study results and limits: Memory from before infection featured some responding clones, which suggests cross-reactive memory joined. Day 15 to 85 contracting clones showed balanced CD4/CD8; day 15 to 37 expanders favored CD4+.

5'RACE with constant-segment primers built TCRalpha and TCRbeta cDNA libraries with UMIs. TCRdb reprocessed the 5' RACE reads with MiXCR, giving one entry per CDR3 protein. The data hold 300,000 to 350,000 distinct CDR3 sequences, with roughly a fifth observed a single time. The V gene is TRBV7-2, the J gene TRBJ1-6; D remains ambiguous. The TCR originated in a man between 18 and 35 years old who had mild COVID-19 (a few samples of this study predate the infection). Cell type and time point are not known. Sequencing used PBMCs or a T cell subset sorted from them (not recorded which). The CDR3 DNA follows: TGTGCCAGCAGCTGGCCATGGGCCGATAATTCACCCCTCCACTTT. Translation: CASSWPWADNSPLHF. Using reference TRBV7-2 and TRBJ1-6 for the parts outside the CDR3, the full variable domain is GAGVSQSPSNKVTEKGKDVELRCDPISGHTALYWYRQSLGQGLEFLIYFQGNSAPDKSGLPSDRFSAERTGGSVSTLTIQRTQQEDSAVYLCASSWPWADNSPLHFGNGTRLTVT.